Shown below are 28 T cell receptor beta chains from a single sample sequenced in a study of blood T cell repertoires in COVID-19 (dated by TCRdb to the early 2020s). The library was built by means of the immunoSEQ multiplex PCR assay. Sourced from immuneACCESS, this table was stored by TCRdb with only in-frame sequences that have V and J called. A share of the clones is absent; for the studies checked, an unresolved V gene accounts for under half, and the remainder has no known explanation. The sample table contains 250,000 to 300,000 clones; only one count was recorded for roughly nine tenths of them. Together, the top ten hold 0.95% to 1.5% of the sample. The sequenced sample was PBMCs or T cells enriched from blood (not recorded which). All receptors come from a human donor in a cohort exposed to, infected with or recovered from COVID-19 (not recorded which). The donor label of this sample is uncertain.

The rearrangement uses TRBV18 and TRBJ1-2; 9 nucleotides agree with TRBD1. The CDR3 length is 15 residues. Germline CDR1 and CDR2: KGHSH and LQKENI. Losses at the gene ends were 5 bases for V and 5 bases for J; bases not matched to a gene: 9. CDR3 sequence (DNA): TGTGCCAGCTCAACTCCCGGGACAGGGAGATATGGCTACACCTTC. It translates to CASSTPGTGRYGYTF.

This rearrangement joins TRBV15 to TRBJ1-2; D perhaps matches TRBD1 (6 bases). V was pared by 5 bases and J by 7 bases, with 23 bases between. The CDR3 covers 16 residues. The V gene's germline CDR1 is LNHNV and CDR2 YYDKDF (reference sequence). The DNA of the CDR3 is TGTGCCACCAGCCGAGGACAGACAATCCCGGCCGGTGGCTACACCTTC. This sequence encodes CATSRGQTIPAGGYTF.

This clone has more than one count but fewer than ten. The chain carries TRBV5-5 and TRBJ1-3, with D maybe TRBD1 (6 bases). This CDR3 comprises 15 residues. The germline V and J ends were trimmed by 1 base and 10 bases, with 18 bases remaining between them. Germline lookup yields CDR1 SGHKS and CDR2 YYEKEE (reference sequence). CDR3 in DNA: TGTGCCAGCAGCTTGAGAACAGGGCGGTTCCCGACCATATATTTT. Amino acid sequence: CASSLRTGRFPTIYF. Filled out from reference TRBV5-5 and TRBJ1-3, the complete variable domain reads DAGVTQSPTHLIKTRGQQVTLRCSPISGHKSVSWYQQVLGQGPQFIFQYYEKEERGRGNFPDRFSARQFPNYSSELNVNALLLGDSALYLCASSLRTGRFPTIYFGEGSWLTVV.

A word on this clone: At the DNA level, this CDR3 is encoded by other sequences in the same sample as well. The gene calls are TRBV4-1 and TRBJ1-2; 10 nucleotides align to TRBD1. The length of the CDR3 is 14 residues. Per the germline V gene, CDR1 is MGHRA and CDR2 is YSYEKL. The junction had 5 bases not matched to a gene; V was cut back by 2 bases and J by 8 bases. CDR3 sequence reads: CASSQPTGGDGYTF. The CDR3 nucleotides read TGCGCCAGCAGCCAACCGACAGGGGGCGACGGCTACACCTTC.

The chain employs TRBV9 and TRBJ1-1, with D possibly matching TRBD1 (5 bases). CDR3 length: 13 residues. Trimming shortened V by 4 bases and J by 1 base, and 8 bases separated the two germline ends. Germline assignment: CDR1 SGDLS and CDR2 YYNGEE. CDR3 residues: CASSLGQNTEAFF. The DNA of the CDR3 is TGTGCCAGCAGCCTCGGACAGAACACTGAAGCTTTCTTT.

The CDR3 sequence: CASREGAGGEKLFF. DNA of the CDR3: TGTGCCAGCCGCGAGGGGGCCGGGGGTGAAAAACTGTTTTTT. The chain joins TRBV6-5 to TRBJ1-4; 7 bases fit TRBD1. Trimming removed 8 bases from V and 7 bases from J; junction bases left unmatched: 10. The CDR3 is 14 residues long. Germline CDR1 and CDR2: MNHEY and SVGAGI.

The CDR3 DNA reads as TGTGCCAGCAGTTCGGGGGTCGCGGCTTTCTTT. Its protein is CASSSGVAAFF. V gene TRBV28 combines with J gene TRBJ1-1; weak D call: TRBD1 (5 bases). V was trimmed by 4 bases and J by 11 bases, leaving 11 bases between them. This CDR3 region has 11 residues. The germline V gene encodes CDR1 MDHEN and CDR2 SYDVKM.

The chain employs TRBV6-2 or TRBV6-3 and TRBJ1-5, with TRBD1 identical over 8 bases. The CDR3 loop spans 15 amino acids. With 6 bases clipped from V and 6 bases from J, the junction kept 10 bases outside the gene matches. Germline values: CDR1 MNHEY, CDR2 SVGEGT. CDR3 sequence (DNA): TGTGCCAGCAGCCGTCGGCAGGGGGCGCTTCAGCCCCAGCATTTT. Its protein is CASSRRQGALQPQHF.

The chain couples TRBV14 to TRBJ2-3; possible D gene TRBD2, 5 bases. Germline V gene data show CDR1 as SGHDN and CDR2 as FVKESK. Trimming cost V 4 bases and J 0 bases, with 5 bases left between them. The CDR3 is 13 residues long. CDR3 protein: CASSLASTDTQYF. The CDR3 DNA reads as TGTGCCAGCAGCCTAGCGAGCACAGATACGCAGTATTTT.

This CDR3 is CASSLATGGGHEQYF. The CDR3 DNA follows: TGTGCCAGCAGCTTAGCGACAGGGGGAGGACACGAGCAGTACTTC. This chain uses TRBV11-2 with TRBJ2-7; 9 bases map to TRBD1. V trimming: 1 base; J trimming: 5 bases; junction bases outside the gene matches: 6. CDR1 SGHAT and CDR2 FQNNGV come from the germline V gene. The CDR3 runs to 15 residues.

The chain combines TRBV13 with TRBJ1-3; 7 positions agree with TRBD1. J was trimmed by 1 base and V by 5 bases; bases with no gene match: 5. This CDR3 has 15 residues. CDR1 and CDR2 (germline): PRHDT, FYEKMQ (reference sequence). This chain's CDR3 is CASSGMDRSGNTIYF. CDR3 sequence (DNA): TGTGCCAGCAGCGGAATGGACAGGTCTGGAAACACCATATATTTT.

V and J are TRBV21-1 and TRBJ1-1. TRBV21-1 is a pseudogene locus. The CDR3 has 12 amino acids. The CDR3 region is CASSKDWRDAFF. CDR3 DNA: TGTGCCAGCAGCAAGGATTGGAGGGACGCTTTCTTT.

V usage is TRBV18 and J usage is TRBJ1-6, with D uncertain. The CDR3 totals 13 residues. Trimming shortened V by 3 bases and J by 7 bases, and 7 bases separated the two germline ends. Germline V lookup: CDR1 KGHSH, CDR2 LQKENI. This CDR3 is CASSPGLNSPLHF. The CDR3 DNA reads TGTGCCAGCTCACCCGGACTGAATTCACCCCTCCACTTT.

There are a few counts of this clone. The chain links TRBV7-9 to TRBJ1-1; D unresolved. The germline gives CDR1 SEHNR, CDR2 FQNEAQ (reference sequence). Trimming pared 2 bases from V and 1 base from J, leaving 8 bases between. There are 14 residues in the CDR3. In DNA form, the CDR3 reads TGTGCCAGCAGCTTACTAGATGGGAACACTGAAGCTTTCTTT. The encoded protein is CASSLLDGNTEAFF.

The chain has TRBV19 and TRBJ2-3; D gene unclear. The CDR3 is 13 amino acids. Trimming pared 6 bases from V and 0 bases from J, leaving 7 bases between. Germline-derived CDR1 and CDR2 are LNHDA and SQIVND (reference sequence). The CDR3 region is CASRAISTDTQYF. In nucleotides, the CDR3 is TGTGCCAGTAGGGCAATAAGCACAGATACGCAGTATTTT.

The V call is TRBV7-9, the J call TRBJ1-4, with TRBD1 matching 7 bases. This CDR3 contains 18 residues. Germline trimming cut 2 bases from V and 0 bases from J; bases unmatched to any gene: 9. Germline assignment: CDR1 SEHNR and CDR2 FQNEAQ (reference sequence). The DNA of the CDR3 is TGTGCCAGCAGCTTAACCGGACAGGATTTAGCAACTAATGAAAAACTGTTTTTT. Protein sequence: CASSLTGQDLATNEKLFF.

The V gene is TRBV6-5, the J gene TRBJ1-1; D gene uncertain. The CDR3 runs 13 residues. Germline CDR1 MNHEY, CDR2 SVGAGI. The V end was cut by 2 bases, the J end by 8 bases, with 12 bases between. The CDR3 region is CASSYRLIEEAFF. As DNA, the CDR3 is TGTGCCAGCAGTTACCGACTAATAGAAGAAGCTTTCTTT.

The chain has TRBV3-1 (or the pseudogene TRBV3-2) and TRBJ1-2, with a weak D call TRBD1 (6 bases). The CDR3 runs to 15 residues. Trimming took off 0 bases at V and 6 bases at J, with 14 bases between the two ends. CDR1 is LGHDT, CDR2 YNNKEL, per germline (reference sequence). The CDR3 DNA reads TGTGCCAGCAGCCAAGATGCGGTGGACAGCAATGGCTACACCTTC. As protein: CASSQDAVDSNGYTF.

The gene calls are TRBV4-1 and TRBJ2-3, with 11 bases lining up with TRBD2. Trimming at V came to 4 bases and at J to 3 bases, leaving 15 bases not matched to a gene. Germline assignment: CDR1 MGHRA and CDR2 YSYEKL. This CDR3 comprises 19 residues. This chain's CDR3 is CASSPPLAGGLSATDTQYF. In DNA, the CDR3 is TGCGCCAGCAGCCCCCCCCTAGCGGGGGGTCTCTCCGCGACAGATACGCAGTATTTT.

This chain connects TRBV7-8 to TRBJ2-5; 9 bases align to TRBD2. Germline V CDR1 and CDR2: SGHVS, FQNEAQ. CDR3 length: 15 amino acids. Unmatched junction bases numbered 9, after V lost 6 bases and J lost 4 bases. This CDR3 is CASRARGGIVETQYF. CDR3 nucleotide sequence: TGTGCCAGCAGGGCGCGGGGGGGTATTGTAGAGACCCAGTACTTC.

This sequence joins TRBV11-2 and TRBJ2-2, with 7 nucleotides matching TRBD2. There are 15 residues in the CDR3. Germline V gives CDR1 SGHAT, CDR2 FQNNGV. The J segment lost 9 bases and the V segment lost 6 bases, leaving 13 bases of the junction unmatched. In nucleotides, the CDR3 is TGTGCCAGCAGTTACCGGGACTACCCAACCCGGGAGCTGTTTTTT. Protein: CASSYRDYPTRELFF.

The J gene is TRBJ2-5, the V gene TRBV18; TRBD2 matches 8 bases. The V and J ends lost 1 base and 2 bases, in that order; junction bases with no gene match: 6. The CDR3 spans 16 residues. Germline CDR1 KGHSH, CDR2 LQKENI. The CDR3 protein is CASSPRVLAVQETQYF. The CDR3 coding sequence is TGTGCCAGCTCACCACGGGTACTAGCGGTACAAGAGACCCAGTACTTC. The whole variable domain, remainder taken from reference TRBV18 and TRBJ2-5, is NAGVMQNPRHLVRRRGQEARLRCSPMKGHSHVYWYRQLPEEGLKFMVYLQKENIIDESGMPKERFSAEFPKEGPSILRIQQVVRGDSAAYFCASSPRVLAVQETQYFGPGTRLLVL.

In this sample, this clone turned up once. The CDR3 region is CASSTSGAGGGYGYTF. CDR3 DNA sequence: TGTGCCAGCAGCACGTCGGGCGCAGGGGGTGGCTATGGCTACACCTTC. This chain links TRBV7-9 with TRBJ1-2; TRBD1 matches 7 bases. V lost 5 bases to trimming and J lost 4 bases; unmatched junction nucleotides: 13. Germline values: CDR1 SEHNR, CDR2 FQNEAQ (reference sequence). This CDR3 region has 16 residues.

The V and J genes are TRBV30 and TRBJ2-3; 9 bases line up with TRBD2. CDR1 is GTSNPN, CDR2 SVGIG, per germline (reference sequence). This CDR3 contains 18 residues. Unmatched junction bases numbered 12, after V lost 2 bases and J lost 0 bases. The CDR3 sequence is CAWSRFSLSGGSTDTQYF. The CDR3 DNA reads as TGTGCCTGGAGTCGCTTCTCGCTTAGCGGGGGTAGCACAGATACGCAGTATTTT. The complete variable domain, with remaining parts taken from reference TRBV30 and TRBJ2-3, reads SQTIHQWPATLVQPVGSPLSLECTVEGTSNPNLYWYRQAAGRGLQLLFYSVGIGQISSEVPQNLSASRPQDRQFILSSKKLLLSDSGFYLCAWSRFSLSGGSTDTQYFGPGTRLTVL.

The rearrangement uses TRBV20-1 and TRBJ1-1; no definite D call. Germline CDR1 reads DFQATT; CDR2 reads SNEGSKA (reference sequence). The CDR3 extends over 13 amino acids. V was shortened by 3 bases and J by 0 bases, with 8 bases between the two germline ends. In nucleotides, the CDR3 is TGCAGTGCTAGTGGCAGGTTGAACACTGAAGCTTTCTTT. It encodes CSASGRLNTEAFF.

The V and J genes are TRBV27 and TRBJ2-1, with a possible D match to TRBD2 (6 bases). This CDR3 has 14 residues. Germline V gives CDR1 MNHEY, CDR2 SMNVEV (reference sequence). Between the trimmed V and J ends, which lost 3 bases and 7 bases, there was a span of 13 bases. CDR3 nucleotides: TGTGCCAGCAGTTTTTCCGGACTACTTAATGAGCAGTTCTTC. Translation: CASSFSGLLNEQFF.

Note on this clone: This specimen includes other DNA sequences encoding the same CDR3. This chain joins TRBV30 and TRBJ1-1; TRBD1 is a possible D gene (6 bases). Trimming pared 5 bases from V and 8 bases from J, leaving 12 bases between. CDR3 length: 11 residues. In germline, CDR1 is GTSNPN, CDR2 SVGIG (reference sequence). CDR3 protein: CAWSLRGEAFF. CDR3 nucleotide sequence: TGTGCCTGGTCTCTCAGGGGCGAAGCTTTCTTT.

The gene calls are TRBV6-2 or TRBV6-3 and TRBJ2-3; 9 nucleotides line up with TRBD2. Germline values: CDR1 MNHEY, CDR2 SVGEGT. J gave up 10 bases and V 4 bases, and 9 bases lay outside the gene matches. The CDR3 has 14 amino acids. CDR3 nucleotides: TGTGCCAGCAGTTTCGCGGGGGGGCCGTATGCGCAGTATTTT. Its protein is CASSFAGGPYAQYF.